This note documents a single T cell receptor (beta chain) sequence. It lacks a known antigen. Qualities for individual bases were not recorded, and no much larger clone is one base off. Libraries were prepared through the immunoSEQ multiplex PCR assay. The multiplex PCR relied on a mix of 60 forward primers for TCR Vbeta segments and 13 reverse primers for TCR Jbeta segments. A multiplex PCR assay on genomic DNA amplified the CDR3 region of rearranged TCR beta genes. The Illumina HiSeq System was used to sequence the amplified TCR beta libraries as 87-base-pair reads. The original pipeline was this. Across the 500 to 700 repertoires, a later analysis counted 78 million or so unique TCR beta chains, 9.5 million to 12 million of which were shared by at least two donors. To remove PCR and sequencing errors, raw reads were error-corrected and collapsed into unique sequences using a nearest-neighbor algorithm that merged closely related sequences. To assign V, D and J gene segments, CDR3 sequences were aligned to IMGT reference sequences. For a sequence to be retained, a match of at least six nucleotides to both a V gene segment and a J gene segment was required. A rearrangement counted as productive if the CDR3 had no stop codons and remained in frame with V and J, and every other rearrangement counted as non-productive. CDR3 was defined according to IMGT convention as the region running from the second conserved V-encoded cysteine to the conserved J-encoded phenylalanine. Sequences without an unambiguous match to a single V gene segment were excluded from the earlier analysis of almost 600 of the donors. An earlier analysis of 587 of the donors classified V segments as functional when productive rearrangements were above 56.7% and as segregating when the standard deviation between donors was above 5%. A statistical classification framework was developed to diagnose cytomegalovirus status using the catalog of TCR beta chain sequences. A later analysis assigned V and J genes by comparing TCR nucleotide sequences with IMGT/GENE-DB human TR gene sequences. In a later analysis, CDR3 sequences and most-parsimonious VDJ recombination scenarios were assigned using the TCRdist pipeline. In a later analysis, each TCR beta chain was defined by its CDR3 amino acid sequence together with its V-gene family, and reads without a unique V-gene family were excluded. In a later analysis, fewer than 650 highly shared, low-generation-probability nucleotide sequences were removed to address suspected cross-contamination and a sequencing artifact. A later analysis calculated a clonal expansion index for each public chain from normalized within-repertoire ranks of inferred template counts. In a later analysis, generation probabilities were computed using a VDJ recombination model fitted to out-of-frame rearrangements, and the results were checked against IGoR. Hypergeometric tests were used in a later analysis to score TCR-TCR, TCR-HLA and TCR-CMV co-occurrence, with a repertoire-size bias correction applied to the TCR pairs. False discovery rates were estimated in a later analysis by permuting HLA or CMV assignments 20 times. In a later analysis, co-occurring TCRs were grouped using DBSCAN, with TCRdist sequence similarity added in when clustering inside HLA-allele-positive subsets. Repertoires with fewer than 30,000 or more than 120,000 public chains, plus five repertoires with anomalous nucleotide sharing, were excluded from co-occurrence clustering. TCRdb took this table from immuneACCESS and kept in-frame rearrangements with V and J called. Such tables lack part of the clones; where checked against another copy, unresolved V genes explain under half of the gap, and the rest is unexplained. V and J calls and clone size follow that table, whereas D and trimming were derived from the DNA. This sample is represented by under 200,000 clones; around three quarters of them were singletons. In total, the top ten clones hold under 3% of the sample.

This record comes from a study of cytomegalovirus exposure and HLA in healthy donors (dated by TCRdb to 2017 to 2019). For context, the study as a whole: An earlier analysis of roughly 570 of the donors reported around 280 Gb of sequence data and 117 million unique TCR beta sequences obtained from 150 million to 200 million T cells. An earlier analysis of 500 to 750 of the donors applied high-throughput TCR beta sequencing to assess whether each TCR beta V gene segment acted as functional or pseudogenic. Rather than drawing on any new phenotypic data, the later analysis identified candidate immune exposures from TCR beta sequences and the way those sequences occurred across donors. An early release covering some 640 HLA-typed donors comprised about 290 gigabases of sequencing data and roughly 85 million unique TCR sequences. A later analysis re-analyzed previously published TCR beta repertoires from about 600 donors and added high-resolution HLA genotyping to study TCR occurrence patterns. The T cell repertoires of some 700 subjects were profiled by immunosequencing and related to cytomegalovirus serostatus. Donor age, sex, ethnicity and CMV serostatus were compiled alongside the repertoire data. The genetic ancestry cluster associated with self-reported Caucasian donors included 81% of the roughly 400 genotyped donors. A later genetic analysis took genome-wide SNP genotypes for about 65% of the 666 donors and used that subset as a discovery cohort. Because of strong linkage in the cohort, 5 or 6 DR-DQ haplotypes were treated as single units for association and clustering. Besides the first cohort of approximately 710 subjects, a separate validation cohort made up of 120 or so different subjects was used. Every repertoire in the discovery cohort had been generated on one and the same sequencing platform. Across some 400 genotyped donors of the cohort, an average of approximately 240,000 unique TCR beta nucleotide sequences per donor were sequenced, and 15% to 20% of those sequences were non-productive. Typing coverage differed by locus: A, B, C, DRB1 and DQB1 were typed in roughly 629-630 donors, DQA1 in approximately 520, DPA1 in 600 to 610, and DPB1 in 400 to 490. The study aimed to test whether signatures of past pathogen exposure could be identified by cataloging public T cell receptors. Class I and class II HLA loci were covered by the typing at four-digit resolution. The study combined high-throughput TCR immunosequencing, statistical association of individual TCRs with disease status, and machine learning to predict cytomegalovirus infection status.

General findings and caveats noted by the study authors: In a later analysis, HLA-associated TCR beta chains were found to be more clonally expanded and to have lower generation probabilities than equally common non-associated chains. In vitro tests confirmed that a few of the cytomegalovirus-associated TCR beta chains recognize cytomegalovirus antigens. In a later analysis, TCR association rates were found to vary across HLA loci, with the most associated TCRs seen for DRB1 alleles and the fewest for HLA-C alleles. In an earlier analysis of 450 to 750 of the donors, most TCR beta V segments appeared in productive rearrangements about 87% or about 30% of the time, broadly matching IMGT annotations. It was suggested by the authors that the approach could potentially be generalized to other disease states and immunological phenotypes. Specific HLA alleles were associated with 15,000 to 20,000 TCR beta sequences at a false discovery rate of 0.05 in a later analysis. A later analysis reported that several top co-occurrence clusters appeared linked to parvovirus B19, influenza, CMV and Epstein-Barr virus. CMV serostatus was the only immune exposure information available for the cohort. Because the 87-base-pair reads could not distinguish some IMGT-functional V segments, including TRBV6-2 and TRBV6-3, those segments were excluded. The study gave a list of 150 to 200 TCR beta chains associated with cytomegalovirus. A later genetic analysis reported fewer N-insertions in productive TCRs among donors in an Asian-associated ancestry cluster than the roughly 690-donor mean. A further reported finding was that TCR beta sequences accurately predicted the HLA-A and HLA-B alleles for most subjects in the first cohort. An association between a missense DCLRE1C variant and V-gene and J-gene trimming of TCR beta chains was found in a later genetic analysis and replicated in an independent cohort. Linkage disequilibrium might explain the correlated functional status among segregating V segments, but an unknown experimental factor could not be excluded. Because HLA typing was unavailable for some donors at each locus, only the typed subset was used in association tests. While some public TCRs were present in many individuals, most TCR sequences turned up only very rarely across donors. This cohort had only TCR beta chains sequenced, and the lack of alpha or paired-chain data limited which features could be detected. Cytomegalovirus status was reported to be diagnosed by the classifier with high specificity and sensitivity in both the original and validation cohorts. Because counts were too low, roughly 16 rarely observed V segments, including chromosome 9 orphons, were left out of the earlier analysis of 587 of the donors. Assigning TCR associations to individual alleles was difficult when HLA alleles, especially DR and DQ, strongly co-occurred. According to a later analysis, most CMV-associated TCR beta chains appeared to be HLA-restricted, and the HLA associations seemed to be driven largely by CMV exposure. Sequencing depth was assumed to be roughly uniform across donors in the presence/absence analyses, though that assumption may not hold. A cluster of highly shared sequence variants was judged likely to represent a technical artifact of the sequencing pipeline.

The CDR3 contains 13 residues, cysteine and phenylalanine counted. Here the CDR3 DNA is all that survives: 39 bases in frame from base 1. V and J are truncated by 3 bases and 6 bases respectively, leaving an intervening sequence of 9 bases. CDR1 KGHSH and CDR2 LQKENI are derived from the germline V gene. In total, more than 500 healthy bone marrow donors made up the cohort. At the time of sampling, all cohort members were nominally healthy, though unrecorded immune exposures were likely present. The donor was CMV seronegative and was included in the group of several hundred seronegative cohort members. A peripheral blood sample was provided by each donor, and peripheral blood mononuclear cells were used for TCR beta sequencing. Genomic DNA was extracted from the blood cell samples with the Qiagen DNeasy Blood Extraction Kit.

The sample consisted of PBMCs. The chain employs TRBV18 and TRBJ2-1, with no D gene named confidently. This receptor was identified in a woman aged 45-65 years in good health and CMV-seronegative. The DNA sequence reads TGTGCCAGCTCACCCTTTGCGGTCAATGAGCAGTTCTTC. This is translated as CASSPFAVNEQFF.